The 7 T cell receptor beta chains given below trace back to one sample, sequenced in a study of T-cell reconstitution after alpha-beta-depleted transplantation in children. Preparation of the TCRbeta library used unique molecular identifiers. TCRdb fed the PCR reads into MiXCR, producing one record per CDR3 protein. The sample holds a few hundred thousand distinct CDR3 sequences, under 20% seen once. The input for sequencing was PBMCs, mostly from graft donor cells, taken 360 days after TCRalphabeta/CD19-depleted stem cell transplant. These receptors were obtained from a boy younger than two who had a stem cell transplant for Wiskott-Aldrich syndrome, so the T cells may come from the graft donor.

This clonotype was counted only a few times. The chain links TRBV4-1 to TRBJ2-5; 10 bases line up with TRBD2. Germline V gene lookup returns CDR1 MGHRA and CDR2 YSYEKL. CDR3 size: 17 residues. Losses at the gene ends were 0 bases for V and 1 base for J; bases not matched to a gene: 5. The CDR3 loop reads CASSQDWLAGAQETQYF. DNA of the CDR3: TGCGCCAGCAGCCAAGATTGGCTAGCGGGGGCCCAAGAGACCCAGTACTTC.

The gene calls are TRBV7-9 and TRBJ2-5; 8 bases map to TRBD1. Germline V gene data show CDR1 as SEHNR and CDR2 as FQNEAQ (reference sequence). Trimming took 5 bases from V and 5 from J; bases not matched to a gene: 10. The length of the CDR3 is 15 residues. CDR3 loop: CASSPSSRGPETQYF. CDR3 bases: TGTGCCAGCAGCCCCTCTTCCAGGGGGCCGGAGACCCAGTACTTC.

The genes are TRBV5-1 and TRBJ1-5; 8 nucleotides line up with TRBD1. The CDR3 contains 16 residues. Germline CDR1 is SGHRS and CDR2 is YFSETQ. J was trimmed by 8 bases and V by 1 base; bases with no gene match: 11. The CDR3 loop reads CASSLYPGQGEKPQHF. The CDR3 DNA follows: TGCGCCAGCAGCTTGTATCCTGGACAGGGCGAGAAGCCCCAGCATTTT.

The chain uses TRBV20-1 and TRBJ2-1, with a possible D match to TRBD2 (6 bases). V dropped 4 bases and J dropped 6 bases, with 13 bases sitting between them. Germline values: CDR1 DFQATT, CDR2 SNEGSKA (reference sequence). The CDR3 totals 13 residues. DNA for the CDR3: TGCAGTGCTAAGCGACTAGTTAGCAATGAGCAGTTCTTC. Translation gives CSAKRLVSNEQFF.

This chain connects TRBV25-1 to TRBJ2-1, with TRBD2 as a possible D gene (7 bases). V was shortened by 0 bases and J by 6 bases, with 18 bases between the two germline ends. Germline V gene data show CDR1 as MGHDK and CDR2 as SYGVNS. There are 17 residues in the CDR3. The CDR3: CASSEYGGLYDGNEQFF. The CDR3 coding sequence is TGTGCCAGCAGTGAATACGGGGGGCTGTACGACGGCAATGAGCAGTTCTTC.

V gene TRBV11-2 combines with J gene TRBJ1-4; 12 bases align to TRBD1. The CDR3 loop spans 18 amino acids. The germline V gene has CDR1 SGHAT and CDR2 FQNNGV. J lost 2 bases, V lost 6 bases, and 10 bases had no gene match. CDR3 DNA sequence: TGTGCCAGCAGACTAGGGGACAGGGGGCGAAGGACTAATGAAAAACTGTTTTTT. It specifies CASRLGDRGRRTNEKLFF.

The chain links TRBV7-2 to TRBJ2-3; 10 bases align to TRBD2. CDR1 and CDR2 from the germline V gene are SGHTA and FQGNSA. V gave up 2 bases and J gave up 8 bases; unmatched junction bases: 16. The CDR3 covers 18 residues. The CDR3 sequence: CASSLRASGSTSVATQYF. The CDR3 coding sequence is TGTGCCAGCAGCTTAAGGGCTAGCGGGAGCACTTCGGTGGCTACGCAGTATTTT.